The 21 T cell receptor beta chains in this list originate from one sample, sequenced in a study of blood T cell repertoires in COVID-19. Repertoires were generated with immunoSEQ multiplex PCR, while TCRdb's copy carries only in-frame clones and drops some. Of some 96,000 clones in the sample, 86% were seen once. The sequencing input was peripheral blood. Receptors originate from a man aged 80 or over with acute or convalescent COVID-19.

With regard to this clone: Sequence at one end of the junction differs from germline and may be a read error. DNA for the CDR3: TGTGCCAGCAGGGAAGGGACATCGTATGGCTACACCTTC. This translates into CASREGTSYGYTF. This sequence joins TRBV6-1 and TRBJ1-2; a possible D gene is TRBD1 (6 bases). Germline CDR1 MNHNS, CDR2 SASEGT. This CDR3 has 13 residues.

V is TRBV5-1 and J is TRBJ2-3; 9 nucleotides align to TRBD2. With 1 base clipped from V and 3 bases from J, the junction kept 3 bases outside the gene matches. Germline values: CDR1 SGHRS, CDR2 YFSETQ. This CDR3 region has 15 residues. DNA for the CDR3: TGCGCCAGCAGCTTGATGACTAGCGGTACAGATACGCAGTATTTT. Residues: CASSLMTSGTDTQYF.

The rearrangement joins TRBV28 to TRBJ1-4, with TRBD1 matching over 8 bases. The CDR3 spans 14 residues. The germline CDR1 and CDR2 sequences are MDHEN and SYDVKM. V gave up 6 bases and J gave up 8 bases; unmatched junction bases: 8. For the CDR3, the DNA is TGTGCCAGCAGGCCGACAGGGGTTGGAGAAAAACTGTTTTTT. Residues: CASRPTGVGEKLFF.

The rearrangement uses TRBV7-2 and TRBJ2-1, with TRBD2 identical over 7 bases. The germline V gene has CDR1 SGHTA and CDR2 FQGNSA. V shed 2 bases and J 1 base; nucleotides not matched to a gene: 5. This CDR3 has 16 residues. CDR3 region: CASSLSAGASYNEQFF. CDR3 DNA: TGTGCCAGCAGCTTATCGGCGGGAGCTTCCTACAATGAGCAGTTCTTC.

The genes are TRBV19 and TRBJ2-1; weak D call: TRBD2 (5 bases). The V gene's germline CDR1 is LNHDA and CDR2 SQIVND (reference sequence). The CDR3 totals 15 residues. V lost 3 bases and J 0 bases, leaving 9 bases between the germline ends. The CDR3 bases are TGTGCCAGTAGTATTGTAGCGAGCTCCTACAATGAGCAGTTCTTC. Its translation is CASSIVASSYNEQFF.

The chain couples TRBV2 to TRBJ2-1; 13 bases align to TRBD2. CDR3 length: 14 residues. The trim removed 6 bases at V and 8 bases at J, leaving 4 bases unmatched. Germline lookup yields CDR1 SNHLY and CDR2 FYNNEI. The CDR3 spells CASRPGLAGHEQFF. CDR3 DNA sequence: TGTGCCAGCAGGCCGGGACTAGCGGGACATGAGCAGTTCTTC. Looking up the rest from reference TRBV2 and TRBJ2-1 gives the full variable domain: EPEVTQTPSHQVTQMGQEVILRCVPISNHLYFYWYRQILGQKVEFLVSFYNNEISEKSEIFDDQFSVERPDGSNFTLKIRSTKLEDSAMYFCASRPGLAGHEQFFGPGTRLTVL.

The chain joins TRBV2 to TRBJ2-5; 10 bases are a match to TRBD1. Germline CDR1 SNHLY, CDR2 FYNNEI. This CDR3 has 15 residues. With 2 bases clipped from V and 5 bases from J, the junction kept 5 bases outside the gene matches. CDR3 in DNA: TGTGCCAGCAGTGAACGGACAGGGGGTTGGGAGACCCAGTACTTC. Translating gives CASSERTGGWETQYF.

J is TRBJ1-2 and V is TRBV7-9, with D unclear. V lost 1 base and J lost 0, with 9 bases in between. Germline V gene sequence: CDR1 SEHNR, CDR2 FQNEAQ (reference sequence). This CDR3 comprises 15 residues. As DNA, the CDR3 is TGTGCCAGCAGCTTAGATCTCTCCTCTAACTATGGCTACACCTTC. As protein: CASSLDLSSNYGYTF.

This chain uses TRBV7-6 with TRBJ1-1; maybe TRBD1 (6 bases). Per the germline V gene, CDR1 is SGHVS and CDR2 is FNYEAQ. V lost 1 base and J lost 1, with 19 bases in between. The CDR3 has 18 residues. CDR3 residues: CASSLGSPGQSSNTEAFF. CDR3 sequence (DNA): TGTGCCAGCAGCTTAGGATCCCCGGGACAATCTTCGAACACTGAAGCTTTCTTT.

The V call is TRBV3-1 (or the pseudogene TRBV3-2), the J call TRBJ2-7; TRBD1 aligns across 7 bases. In germline, CDR1 is LGHDT, CDR2 YNNKEL (reference sequence). The CDR3 totals 15 residues. The V gene end was trimmed by 0 bases and the J gene end by 1 base; junction bases not matched to a gene: 3. The CDR3 sequence: CASSQEGQPSYEQYF. The CDR3, as DNA: TGTGCCAGCAGCCAAGAGGGACAGCCTTCCTACGAGCAGTACTTC.

The V call is TRBV7-2, the J call TRBJ2-6, with TRBD2 as a possible D gene (5 bases). Trimming took 3 bases from V and 2 from J, leaving 8 bases between them. The CDR3 length is 15 residues. CDR1 is SGHTA and CDR2 is FQGNSA in the germline V gene. The DNA of the CDR3 is TGTGCCAGCAGCTTTGGAGGCGCTGGGGCCAACGTCCTGACTTTC. Encoded protein: CASSFGGAGANVLTF.

The sample holds a few counts of this clone. This chain links TRBV5-1 with TRBJ2-3; 12 bases agree with TRBD2. This CDR3 is 16 amino acids long. V gave up 6 bases and J gave up 3 bases; unmatched junction bases: 8. Germline values: CDR1 SGHRS, CDR2 YFSETQ. The CDR3 DNA reads as TGCGCCAGCAACCCCGGGACTAGCGGGCGGACAGATACGCAGTATTTT. Amino acid sequence: CASNPGTSGRTDTQYF.

Concerning this clone: The same CDR3 arises from other DNA sequences in this sample as well. This chain connects TRBV9 to TRBJ2-5; 7 bases align to TRBD2. This CDR3 has 14 amino acids. From germline, CDR1 is SGDLS and CDR2 YYNGEE. J gave up 2 bases and V 0 bases, and 1 base lay outside the gene matches. This CDR3 is CASSVGAGQETQYF. CDR3 bases: TGTGCCAGCAGCGTAGGAGCGGGACAAGAGACCCAGTACTTC.

The rearrangement uses TRBV2 and TRBJ1-5; D gene uncertain. This CDR3 comprises 14 residues. The V gene's germline CDR1 is SNHLY and CDR2 FYNNEI. Between the trimmed V and J ends, which lost 1 base and 12 bases, there was a span of 16 bases. In DNA, the CDR3 is TGTGCCAGCAGTGAAGTGGGCAACTCAGTAAGCCAGCATTTT. It is translated as CASSEVGNSVSQHF.

The chain recombines TRBV9 with TRBJ2-1, with a possible D match to TRBD2 (6 bases). Trimming stripped 0 bases from V and 4 bases from J, with 11 bases between. The CDR3 sequence is 15 residues long. Germline CDR1 SGDLS, CDR2 YYNGEE. The CDR3 spells CASSVGAGTYNEQFF. The CDR3 region has the DNA TGTGCCAGCAGCGTAGGGGCAGGGACTTACAATGAGCAGTTCTTC.

This chain joins TRBV14 and TRBJ2-2; D is perhaps TRBD1 (5 bases). Germline V lookup: CDR1 SGHDN, CDR2 FVKESK. The V gene lost 0 bases and the J gene lost 3 bases, with 5 bases spanning the gap. The CDR3 contains 14 residues. The CDR3 here is CASSQDRDTGELFF. In DNA form, the CDR3 reads TGTGCCAGCAGCCAAGACAGGGACACCGGGGAGCTGTTTTTT.

This sequence joins TRBV19 and TRBJ1-5; D may be TRBD1 (6 bases). This CDR3 is 14 amino acids long. The germline V gene encodes CDR1 LNHDA and CDR2 SQIVND (reference sequence). V lost 0 bases to trimming and J lost 5 bases, with 8 bases between them. In DNA, the CDR3 is TGTGCCAGTAGTATAGATAACAGGGATCAGCCCCAGCATTTT. Residues: CASSIDNRDQPQHF.

The CDR3 spells CASSYNGHYEQYF. CDR3 nucleotides: TGTGCCAGCAGCTATAATGGCCACTACGAGCAGTACTTC. The gene calls are TRBV5-4 and TRBJ2-7; D is undetermined. Germline V lookup: CDR1 SGHNT, CDR2 YYREEE (reference sequence). V lost 3 bases to trimming and J lost 3 bases, with 10 bases between them. The CDR3 extends over 13 amino acids. Full variable domain (rest looked up from reference TRBV5-4 and TRBJ2-7): ETGVTQSPTHLIKTRGQQVTLRCSSQSGHNTVSWYQQALGQGPQFIFQYYREEENGRGNFPPRFSGLQFPNYSSELNVNALELDDSALYLCASSYNGHYEQYFGPGTRLTVT.

V usage is TRBV5-1 and J usage is TRBJ2-1; perhaps TRBD2 as D (6 bases). The CDR3 covers 16 residues. V was pared by 0 bases and J by 6 bases, with 16 bases between. Germline V gene sequence: CDR1 SGHRS, CDR2 YFSETQ. The CDR3 here is CASSLGLGRPLNEQFF. As DNA, the CDR3 is TGCGCCAGCAGCTTGGGTCTTGGGAGGCCCCTCAATGAGCAGTTCTTC.

The chain employs TRBV7-8 and TRBJ2-7; D may be TRBD1 (5 bases). V lost 1 base and J lost 5, with 9 bases in between. The CDR3 consists of 13 residues. Germline-derived CDR1 and CDR2 are SGHVS and FQNEAQ. In DNA form, the CDR3 reads TGTGCCAGCAGCTTAGGGACACCGAACGAGCAGTACTTC. This codes for CASSLGTPNEQYF.

The chain employs TRBV28 and TRBJ2-7; 8 bases align to TRBD2. J lost 5 bases, V lost 7 bases, and 7 bases had no gene match. Germline lookup yields CDR1 MDHEN and CDR2 SYDVKM. The CDR3 spans 13 residues. The CDR3 is CASKKAGADEQYF. The CDR3 nucleotides are TGTGCCAGCAAGAAAGCGGGAGCCGACGAGCAGTACTTC.